These 11 T cell receptor beta chains originate from one sample sequenced in a study of response to subunit inactivated influenza vaccine. Each CDR3 protein gets one entry after TCRdb re-called the RT-PCR reads with MiXCR. Of 450,000 to 550,000 distinct CDR3 sequences listed, 25% are singletons. The source was CD4+ T cells sorted from PBMCs, collected 4 to 6 days after vaccination. The receptors were gathered from a man aged 50 to 60 who received an inactivated influenza vaccine.

This clonotype was observed a few times. The chain recombines TRBV12-3 or TRBV12-4 with TRBJ2-7, with 9 bases lining up with TRBD1. CDR3 length equals 13 residues. V lost 6 bases and J lost 6; bases outside the gene matches: 6. The DNA for the CDR3 is TGTGCCAGCAGCCCGGGACAGGGATCCGAGCAGTACTTC. As protein: CASSPGQGSEQYF.

The rearrangement uses TRBV12-3 or TRBV12-4 and TRBJ2-7; 9 nucleotides align to TRBD1. V dropped 1 base and J dropped 2; count of bases not matched to a gene: 9. The CDR3 contains 17 residues. Here the CDR3 reads CASSLGWGDRVTYEQYF. The CDR3 DNA follows: TGTGCCAGCAGTTTAGGATGGGGGGACAGGGTTACCTACGAGCAGTACTTC.

The chain recombines TRBV20-1 with TRBJ1-1; D unclear. This CDR3 is built from 15 residues. The V end was cut by 6 bases, the J end by 0 bases, with 17 bases between. Germline values: CDR1 DFQATT, CDR2 SNEGSKA (reference sequence). The CDR3 reads CSAGGGGALNTEAFF. CDR3 nucleotide sequence: TGCAGTGCGGGAGGCGGAGGCGCTCTGAACACTGAAGCTTTCTTT.

This clonotype showed up just a few times. The DNA for the CDR3 is TGCGCCAGCAGCCTCTCCGGGACTAGCGGGGAGCAGTTCTTC. Its translation: CASSLSGTSGEQFF. The chain joins TRBV5-1 to TRBJ2-1, with 12 bases matching TRBD2. The CDR3 totals 14 residues. The ends lost 4 bases at V and 10 bases at J; junction bases unmatched: 6. Germline CDR1 and CDR2: SGHRS and YFSETQ.

The chain joins TRBV6-2 or TRBV6-3 to TRBJ2-2, with D possibly matching TRBD1 (6 bases). The CDR3 spans 15 residues. Per germline, CDR1 MNHEY and CDR2 SVGEGT. Deletions cut 11 bases from V and 0 bases from J, with 16 bases between. CDR3 DNA sequence: TGTGCCGGGGGAGCAGGGGCTCCGAACACCGGGGAGCTGTTTTTT. Its translation: CAGGAGAPNTGELFF.

CDR3 nucleotides: TGCACCGTACCGGGGACAGACTCGGGGGAGCTGTTTTTT. It encodes CTVPGTDSGELFF. This chain uses TRBV20-1 with TRBJ2-2; the match to TRBD1 covers 7 bases. Germline assignment: CDR1 DFQATT and CDR2 SNEGSKA (reference sequence). The CDR3 is 13 residues long.

This clonotype was counted many times. The chain has TRBV12-3 or TRBV12-4 and TRBJ1-4; D ambiguous. The CDR3 consists of 14 residues. V shed 6 bases and J shed 0 bases, with 8 bases lying between them. The CDR3 DNA follows: TGTGCCAGCAGCTTCATTGCAACTAATGAAAAACTGTTTTTT. Its protein is CASSFIATNEKLFF.

In its sample, this clonotype was seen a few times. Its ends do not fully match the called genes, so a read error is possible. The V and J genes are TRBV18 and TRBJ2-5; D is ambiguous. Germline CDR1 is KGHSH and CDR2 is LQKENI. CDR3 length: 15 residues. The CDR3 region is CASSPRWSDQETQYF. As DNA, the CDR3 is TGTGCCAGCTCCCCACGGTGGAGCGACCAAGAGACCCAGTACTTC.

The chain employs TRBV6-5 and TRBJ2-1; 10 nucleotides line up with TRBD2. The CDR3 has 17 residues. V lost 0 bases and J lost 4; bases outside the gene matches: 6. Germline CDR1 reads MNHEY; CDR2 reads SVGAGI. The CDR3 nucleotides are TGTGCCAGCAGTTACTCCCCTAGCGGGAGTAGGTACAATGAGCAGTTCTTC. This codes for CASSYSPSGSRYNEQFF.

The genes are TRBV4-3 and TRBJ2-3, with 12 positions matching TRBD1. The CDR3 extends over 16 amino acids. Germline loops: CDR1 LGHNA, CDR2 YSLEER. V was clipped by 0 bases and J by 6 bases; unmatched bases: 4. CDR3 nucleotides: TGCGCCAGCAGCCAAGAAGGGACAGGGGGCTGGGATACGCAGTATTTT. Translated, it gives CASSQEGTGGWDTQYF.

The chain combines TRBV4-3 with TRBJ2-1; 12 bases align to TRBD2. The CDR3 sequence is 17 residues long. Germline trimming cut 4 bases from V and 2 bases from J; bases unmatched to any gene: 6. Germline V lookup: CDR1 LGHNA, CDR2 YSLEER. The CDR3 region has the DNA TGCGCCAGCAGCCCTCGACTAGCGGGGGACCCCTACAATGAGCAGTTCTTC. Encoded protein: CASSPRLAGDPYNEQFF.